What follows are 22 T cell receptor beta chains derived from one specimen sequenced in a study of T cells after yellow fever vaccination. MiXCR, applied by TCRdb to the 5' RACE reads, yields one record per CDR3 protein. The repertoire holds a few hundred thousand distinct CDR3 sequences, approximately 8% seen once, with 3% to 4% in the top ten. This specimen consisted of CD4+ T cells sorted from PBMCs, obtained 5 days after the yellow fever booster vaccination. The source is a man between 18 and 35 years old who received the YFV17D yellow fever vaccine.

This clonotype was picked up many times. The chain joins TRBV6-1 to TRBJ1-1; D perhaps matches TRBD1 (5 bases). The CDR3 is made up of 14 amino acids. Trimming shortened V by 8 bases and J by 1 base, and 14 bases separated the two germline ends. Germline values: CDR1 MNHNS, CDR2 SASEGT. The DNA for the CDR3 is TGTGCCAGCCAAACCTTACAGGAGAACACTGAAGCTTTCTTT. Translated, it gives CASQTLQENTEAFF.

This clonotype was counted a few times. The DNA for the CDR3 is TGTGCCAGCGCGGGACACGTCCTCGGACCCCAGCATTTT. Its protein is CASAGHVLGPQHF. V and J are TRBV2 and TRBJ1-5; perhaps TRBD1 as D (6 bases). Germline loops: CDR1 SNHLY, CDR2 FYNNEI. The ends were cut back, 8 bases at V and 10 bases at J, with 18 bases in the middle. The CDR3 covers 13 residues.

This clonotype was counted between two and nine times. The V and J genes are TRBV6-2 or TRBV6-3 and TRBJ1-1; D not certain. Germline lookup yields CDR1 MNHEY and CDR2 SVGEGT. The length of the CDR3 is 12 residues. V was clipped by 5 bases and J by 6 bases, with 10 bases between them. CDR3 in DNA: TGTGCCAGCAGTAACCCGTTCGCTGAAGCTTTCTTT. Protein product: CASSNPFAEAFF.

This clonotype was picked up a small number of times. V and J are TRBV3-1 and TRBJ2-1; D is unclear. CDR3 length: 19 amino acids. Germline CDR1 and CDR2: LGHDT and YNNKEL (reference sequence). V lost 1 base to trimming and J lost 6 bases, with 25 bases between them. For the CDR3, the DNA is TGTGCCAGCAGCCAAGTTCTGGCTACTCCCATCCCCCCTACCAATGAGCAGTTCTTC. Translating it yields CASSQVLATPIPPTNEQFF.

The chain carries TRBV5-1 and TRBJ2-4; TRBD1 aligns across 7 bases. Germline V gene data show CDR1 as SGHRS and CDR2 as YFSETQ. The CDR3 is made up of 15 amino acids. The ends lost 4 bases at V and 8 bases at J; junction bases unmatched: 12. CDR3 loop: CASSQLTGAGDIQYF. CDR3 sequence (DNA): TGCGCCAGCAGCCAGCTTACAGGGGCTGGGGACATTCAGTACTTC. Filled out from reference TRBV5-1 and TRBJ2-4, the complete variable domain reads KAGVTQTPRYLIKTRGQQVTLSCSPISGHRSVSWYQQTPGQGLQFLFEYFSETQRNKGNFPGRFSGRQFSNSRSEMNVSTLELGDSALYLCASSQLTGAGDIQYFGAGTRLSVL.

V gene TRBV6-2 or TRBV6-3 combines with J gene TRBJ2-7, with 8 bases that match TRBD2. Trimming took 5 bases from V and 0 from J; bases not matched to a gene: 3. The CDR3 is 14 residues long. Germline V lookup: CDR1 MNHEY, CDR2 SVGEGT. The CDR3 coding sequence is TGTGCCAGCAGTCCGGGAGGGTACTCCTACGAGCAGTACGTC. Its protein is CASSPGGYSYEQYV.

This rearrangement joins TRBV11-3 to TRBJ2-3, with 9 bases that match TRBD1. Germline CDR1 and CDR2: SGHNT and YENEEA. This CDR3 spans 14 amino acids. Trimming at V came to 5 bases and at J to 6 bases, leaving 6 bases not matched to a gene. CDR3 coding DNA: TGTGCCAGCAGCACGGGACAGGGCCCCGATACGCAGTATTTT. Its translation: CASSTGQGPDTQYF. Full variable domain (missing parts from reference TRBV11-3 and TRBJ2-3): EAGVVQSPRYKIIEKKQPVAFWCNPISGHNTLYWYLQNLGQGPELLIRYENEEAVDDSQLPKDRFSAERLKGVDSTLKIQPAELGDSAVYLCASSTGQGPDTQYFGPGTRLTVL.

This clonotype was counted many times. The chain uses TRBV7-2 and TRBJ2-2; no reliable D call. Germline V gene sequence: CDR1 SGHTA, CDR2 FQGNSA. V was trimmed by 5 bases and J by 3 bases, leaving 4 bases between them. The CDR3 has 12 residues. CDR3 sequence reads: CASSLYTGELFF. The CDR3 DNA is TGTGCCAGCAGCCTTTACACCGGGGAGCTGTTTTTT.

This chain joins TRBV6-5 and TRBJ1-2; 10 nucleotides agree with TRBD1. The CDR3 sequence is 16 residues long. V trimming: 4 bases; J trimming: 4 bases; junction bases outside the gene matches: 9. The V gene's germline CDR1 is MNHEY and CDR2 SVGAGI. For the CDR3, the DNA is TGTGCCAGCAGTTTATACCGGGACAGGGGTTCCTATGGCTACACCTTC. Residues: CASSLYRDRGSYGYTF.

This clonotype was recorded at least ten times. The chain is built from TRBV12-3 or TRBV12-4 and TRBJ1-5; unclear D gene. V shed 3 bases and J shed 5 bases, with 8 bases lying between them. This CDR3 contains 13 residues. The CDR3 here is CASSFNGYQPQHF. In nucleotides, the CDR3 is TGTGCCAGCAGTTTTAACGGATATCAGCCCCAGCATTTT.

The chain employs TRBV2 and TRBJ2-3; D may correspond to TRBD1 or TRBD2 (7 bases each). V dropped 6 bases and J dropped 2 bases, with 12 bases sitting between them. Germline loops: CDR1 SNHLY, CDR2 FYNNEI. This CDR3 region has 14 residues. CDR3 residues: CASRQGGDTDTQYF. The CDR3 DNA follows: TGTGCCAGCAGGCAGGGGGGGGACACAGATACGCAGTATTTT.

In its sample, this clonotype was seen a few times. The chain couples TRBV5-1 to TRBJ2-7, with a weak D call TRBD1 (6 bases). The germline CDR1 and CDR2 sequences are SGHRS and YFSETQ. CDR3 size: 14 residues. V dropped 0 bases and J dropped 2 bases, with 9 bases sitting between them. The CDR3 here is CASSLGPGAYEQYF. The DNA for the CDR3 is TGCGCCAGCAGCTTGGGGCCAGGGGCCTACGAGCAGTACTTC.

The chain uses TRBV20-1 and TRBJ2-3; D remains unclear. CDR3 size: 15 residues. CDR1 and CDR2 (germline): DFQATT, SNEGSKA (reference sequence). V lost 3 bases to trimming and J lost 0 bases, with 13 bases between them. This CDR3 reads CSASLRSASTDTQYF. CDR3 DNA: TGCAGTGCTAGCCTCAGGTCAGCTAGCACAGATACGCAGTATTTT.

This chain joins TRBV12-3 or TRBV12-4 and TRBJ1-3, with D perhaps TRBD1 (5 bases). The V gene lost 6 bases and the J gene lost 2 bases, with 26 bases spanning the gap. The CDR3 covers 19 residues. The CDR3 bases are TGTGCCAGCAGCCTCGTCCGGGGCTTGAGCTACGAGGCTGGAAACACCATATATTTT. This codes for CASSLVRGLSYEAGNTIYF.

This clonotype has just a few counts. The V call is TRBV29-1, the J call TRBJ2-3; a weak D match, TRBD1 (5 bases). Germline V gene sequence: CDR1 SQVTM, CDR2 ANQGSEA. Trimming removed 6 bases from V and 6 bases from J, with 13 bases in between. The CDR3 loop spans 12 amino acids. CDR3 nucleotides: TGCAGCGTAGGCCCGGACACCGATACGCAGTATTTT. This encodes CSVGPDTDTQYF.

The chain joins TRBV11-2 to TRBJ1-3; no clear D gene. This CDR3 spans 18 amino acids. V shed 5 bases and J shed 1 base, with 21 bases lying between them. CDR1 is SGHAT and CDR2 is FQNNGV in the germline V gene. CDR3 nucleotides: TGTGCCAGCAGCCCAGCGGGTCTCTCGGGGTGGTCTGGAAACACCATATATTTT. Amino acid sequence: CASSPAGLSGWSGNTIYF. Drawing the rest from reference TRBV11-2 and TRBJ1-3, the complete variable domain is EAGVAQSPRYKIIEKRQSVAFWCNPISGHATLYWYQQILGQGPKLLIQFQNNGVVDDSQLPKDRFSAERLKGVDSTLKIQPAKLEDSAVYLCASSPAGLSGWSGNTIYFGEGSWLTVV.

The table lists this clonotype with many counts. V and J are TRBV7-2 and TRBJ1-5, with a possible D match to TRBD1 (6 bases). The CDR3 extends over 13 amino acids. The germline V and J ends were trimmed by 5 bases and 5 bases, with 10 bases remaining between them. Germline V gene data show CDR1 as SGHTA and CDR2 as FQGNSA. In DNA form, the CDR3 reads TGTGCCAGCAGCGCAGGGACACATCAGCCCCAGCATTTT. Translation gives CASSAGTHQPQHF.

The V gene is TRBV4-3, the J gene TRBJ2-3; 10 positions match TRBD2. The junction had 2 bases not matched to a gene; V was cut back by 4 bases and J by 4 bases. The CDR3 loop spans 14 amino acids. CDR1 is LGHNA, CDR2 YSLEER, per germline. The CDR3 is CASSRAGGSDTQYF. In DNA form, the CDR3 reads TGCGCCAGCAGCCGAGCGGGGGGGTCAGATACGCAGTATTTT.

This clonotype has a handful of counts. V and J are TRBV7-9 and TRBJ2-4; D uncertain. Trimming took off 3 bases at V and 14 bases at J, with 14 bases between the two ends. CDR3 length: 12 amino acids. Looked up from germline, CDR1 is SEHNR and CDR2 is FQNEAQ (reference sequence). DNA for the CDR3: TGTGCCAGCAGCTTGGTGGACGGCACGAAGTACTTC. Its protein product is CASSLVDGTKYF.

The chain joins TRBV4-1 to TRBJ1-4, with 7 bases matching TRBD1. Trimming removed 3 bases from V and 4 bases from J; junction bases left unmatched: 5. Germline CDR1 reads MGHRA; CDR2 reads YSYEKL. The CDR3 is 15 amino acids. CDR3 coding DNA: TGCGCCAGCAGCCAGTCGGGACAGAATAATGAAAAACTGTTTTTT. It is translated as CASSQSGQNNEKLFF.

This clonotype was seen ten or more times. The rearrangement joins TRBV9 to TRBJ1-1; 7 bases fit TRBD1. Per the germline V gene, CDR1 is SGDLS and CDR2 is YYNGEE. J lost 4 bases, V lost 1 base, and 7 bases had no gene match. CDR3 size: 15 residues. Written as DNA, the CDR3 is TGTGCCAGCAGCGTAATGGGGACAGAGACCACTGAAGCTTTCTTT. Its translation is CASSVMGTETTEAFF. The full variable domain, completed using reference TRBV9 and TRBJ1-1, is DSGVTQTPKHLITATGQRVTLRCSPRSGDLSVYWYQQSLDQGLQFLIQYYNGEERAKGNILERFSAQQFPDLHSELNLSSLELGDSALYFCASSVMGTETTEAFFGQGTRLTVV.

J is TRBJ2-1 and V is TRBV24-1; TRBD2 is a possible D gene (5 bases). The CDR3 is made up of 16 amino acids. The germline V gene has CDR1 KGHDR and CDR2 SFDVKD. The ends were cut back, 3 bases at V and 1 base at J, with 12 bases in the middle. The CDR3 DNA follows: TGTGCCACCAGTGATCCTCGGGGTGGGTCCTACAATGAGCAGTTCTTC. This codes for CATSDPRGGSYNEQFF.